This record covers a single T cell receptor beta chain. Per the authors' pipeline: Amplification from reference gene primers served as the basis for estimated nucleated cell counts. The protocol was immunoSEQ multiplex PCR, while the TCRdb copy is restricted to in-frame clones and leaves out a portion. V and J calls and clone size are given by that table; D and trimming were obtained from the DNA. The data contain roughly 200,000 clones, around 87% of them seen just once; the ten biggest clones take up around 7%. This sample was included in a study of blood T cell repertoires in COVID-19. Across the study: PBMCs, B-cell-depleted T cells, or T cells provided the cDNA or gDNA that made up the material.

The length of the CDR3 is 16 residues. After removal of 0 bases from V and 1 base from J, the junction contained 1 base not matched to a gene. In germline, CDR1 is LGHNA, CDR2 YNFKEQ. Participants' reported clinical history set cohort assignment. Sequenced sample: PBMCs or T cells enriched from blood (not recorded which). The clonotype was recovered from a man in his thirties or forties in a cohort exposed to, infected with or recovered from COVID-19 (not recorded which). The gene calls are TRBV4-2 and TRBJ2-7; TRBD2 matches 12 bases. CDR3 region: CASSQELAGGSYEQYF. CDR3 coding DNA: TGTGCCAGCAGCCAAGAACTAGCGGGAGGATCCTACGAGCAGTACTTC.